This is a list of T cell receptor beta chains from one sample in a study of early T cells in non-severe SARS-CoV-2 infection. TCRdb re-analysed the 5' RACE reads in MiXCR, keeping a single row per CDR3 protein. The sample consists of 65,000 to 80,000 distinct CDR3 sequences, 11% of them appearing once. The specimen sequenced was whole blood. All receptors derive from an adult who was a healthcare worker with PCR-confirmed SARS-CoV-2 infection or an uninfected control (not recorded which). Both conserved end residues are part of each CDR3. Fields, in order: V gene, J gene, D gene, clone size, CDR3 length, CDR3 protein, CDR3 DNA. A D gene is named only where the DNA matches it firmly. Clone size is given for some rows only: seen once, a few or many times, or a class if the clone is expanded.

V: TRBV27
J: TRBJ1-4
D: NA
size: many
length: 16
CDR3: CASTLKGAPTNEKLFF
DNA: TGTGCCAGCACCTTGAAGGGCGCTCCAACTAATGAAAAACTGTTTTTT

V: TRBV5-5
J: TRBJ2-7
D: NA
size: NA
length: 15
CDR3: CASSSLGPGTYEQYF
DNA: TGTGCCAGCAGTTCTTTGGGCCCGGGGACCTACGAGCAGTACTTC

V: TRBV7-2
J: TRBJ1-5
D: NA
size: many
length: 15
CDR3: CASSSAGREDQPQHF
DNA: TGTGCCAGCAGCTCCGCCGGCAGGGAGGATCAGCCCCAGCATTTT

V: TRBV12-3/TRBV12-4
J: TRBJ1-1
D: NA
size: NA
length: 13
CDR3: CAGSPQGGTEAFF
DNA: TGTGCCGGCAGCCCGCAGGGTGGCACTGAAGCTTTCTTT

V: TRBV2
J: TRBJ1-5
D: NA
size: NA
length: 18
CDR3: CASSEFSTALKRNQPQHF
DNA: TGTGCCAGCAGTGAATTCTCGACAGCGCTTAAACGCAATCAGCCCCAGCATTTT

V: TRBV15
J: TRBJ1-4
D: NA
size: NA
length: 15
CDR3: CATSPHGGRNEKLFF
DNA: TGTGCCACCAGCCCACACGGGGGGAGGAATGAAAAACTGTTTTTT

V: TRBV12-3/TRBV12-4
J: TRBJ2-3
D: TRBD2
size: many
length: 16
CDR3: CASSFPLAGGADTQYF
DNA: TGTGCCAGCAGCTTTCCCCTAGCGGGGGGCGCAGATACGCAGTATTTT

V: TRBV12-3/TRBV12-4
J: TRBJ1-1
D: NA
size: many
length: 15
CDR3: CASSTFGWGGTEAFF
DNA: TGTGCCAGCAGCACCTTCGGCTGGGGGGGCACTGAAGCTTTCTTT

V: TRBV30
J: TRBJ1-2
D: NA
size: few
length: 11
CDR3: CAWSILQHHTF
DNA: TGTGCCTGGAGTATATTGCAGCACCACACCTTC

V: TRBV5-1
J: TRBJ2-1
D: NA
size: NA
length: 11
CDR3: CASSQTHEQFF
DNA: TGCGCCAGCAGCCAGACGCATGAGCAGTTCTTC

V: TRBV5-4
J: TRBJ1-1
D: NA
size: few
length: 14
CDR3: CASSLADENTEAFF
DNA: TGTGCCAGCAGCTTGGCCGATGAGAACACTGAAGCTTTCTTT

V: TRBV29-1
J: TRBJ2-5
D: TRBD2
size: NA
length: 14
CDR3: CSVETTSGGETQYF
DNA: TGCAGCGTTGAAACGACTAGCGGGGGAGAGACCCAGTACTTC

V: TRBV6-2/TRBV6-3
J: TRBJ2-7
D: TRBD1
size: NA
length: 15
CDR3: CASSARDREFYEQYF
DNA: TGTGCCAGCAGTGCCCGGGACAGGGAGTTCTACGAGCAGTACTTC

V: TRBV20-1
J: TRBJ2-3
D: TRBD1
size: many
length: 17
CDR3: CSAVIGTGASSTDTQYF
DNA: TGCAGTGCGGTAATTGGGACAGGGGCTTCTAGCACAGATACGCAGTATTTT

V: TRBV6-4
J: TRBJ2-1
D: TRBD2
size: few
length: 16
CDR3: CASSDSGLAGGNEQFF
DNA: TGTGCCAGCAGTGACTCTGGACTAGCGGGGGGCAATGAGCAGTTCTTC

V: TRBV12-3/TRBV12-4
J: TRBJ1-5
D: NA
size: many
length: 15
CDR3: CASSSYGARNQPQHF
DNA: TGTGCCAGCAGTTCCTACGGGGCTCGCAATCAGCCCCAGCATTTT

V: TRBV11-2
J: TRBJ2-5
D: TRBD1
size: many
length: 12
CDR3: CASSQSRDRIYF
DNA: TGTGCCAGCAGCCAATCCCGGGACAGGATATACTTC

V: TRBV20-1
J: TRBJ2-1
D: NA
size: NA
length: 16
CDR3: CSARDSEGLSYNEQFF
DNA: TGCAGTGCTAGAGATTCGGAGGGCCTGTCCTACAATGAGCAGTTCTTC

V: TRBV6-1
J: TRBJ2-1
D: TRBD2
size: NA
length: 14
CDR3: CASNRASGVNEQFF
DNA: TGTGCCAGCAATCGGGCTAGCGGGGTCAATGAGCAGTTCTTC

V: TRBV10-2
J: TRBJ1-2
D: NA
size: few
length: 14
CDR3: CASSDDRMVYGYTF
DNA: TGCGCCAGCAGTGACGACAGGATGGTTTATGGCTACACCTTC

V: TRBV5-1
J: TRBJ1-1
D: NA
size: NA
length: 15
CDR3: CASSWGTGWDTEAFF
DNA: TGCGCCAGCAGCTGGGGGACCGGGTGGGACACTGAAGCTTTCTTT

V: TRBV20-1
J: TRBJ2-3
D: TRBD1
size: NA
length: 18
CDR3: CSAPGGDRGASTTDTQYF
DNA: TGCAGTGCCCCCGGAGGGGACAGGGGGGCCTCCACCACAGATACGCAGTATTTT

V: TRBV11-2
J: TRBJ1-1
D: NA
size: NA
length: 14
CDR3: CASSLGGVNTEAFF
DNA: TGTGCCAGCAGCTTAGGGGGGGTGAACACTGAAGCTTTCTTT

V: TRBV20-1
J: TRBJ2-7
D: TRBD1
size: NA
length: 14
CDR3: CSARDRTGTYEQYF
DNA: TGCAGTGCTAGAGACCGGACAGGCACCTACGAGCAGTACTTC

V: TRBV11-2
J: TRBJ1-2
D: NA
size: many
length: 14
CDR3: CASSLGGTNYGYTF
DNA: TGTGCCAGCAGCTTAGGAGGGACAAACTATGGCTACACCTTC

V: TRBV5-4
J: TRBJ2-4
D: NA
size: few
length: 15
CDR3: CASSTAGSSKNIQYF
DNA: TGTGCCAGCAGCACCGCAGGGAGTTCCAAAAACATTCAGTACTTC

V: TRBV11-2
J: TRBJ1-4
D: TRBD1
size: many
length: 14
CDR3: CASSYRGDSEKLFF
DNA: TGTGCCAGCAGTTACAGGGGTGATTCTGAAAAACTGTTTTTT

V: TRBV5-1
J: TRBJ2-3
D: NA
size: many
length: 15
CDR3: CASSLSQASTDTQYF
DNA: TGCGCCAGCAGCTTGAGTCAGGCTAGCACAGATACGCAGTATTTT

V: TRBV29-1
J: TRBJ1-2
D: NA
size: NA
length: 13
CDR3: CSVEPEGNYGYTF
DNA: TGCAGCGTTGAACCGGAGGGAAACTATGGCTACACCTTC

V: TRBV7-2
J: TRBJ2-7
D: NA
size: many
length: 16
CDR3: CASSPTGTVGPVEQYF
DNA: TGTGCCAGCAGTCCTACTGGAACGGTGGGGCCTGTCGAGCAGTACTTC

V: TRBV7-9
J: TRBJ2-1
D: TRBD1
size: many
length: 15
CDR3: CASTPGQGVHNEQFF
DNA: TGTGCCAGCACCCCAGGACAGGGGGTTCACAATGAGCAGTTCTTC

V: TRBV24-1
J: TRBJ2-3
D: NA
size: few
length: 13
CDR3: CATSDPSLDTQYF
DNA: TGTGCCACCAGTGATCCCTCTCTGGATACGCAGTATTTT

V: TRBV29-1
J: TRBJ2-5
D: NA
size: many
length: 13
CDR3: CSVRQGIGETQYF
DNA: TGCAGCGTTCGCCAGGGTATTGGGGAGACCCAGTACTTC

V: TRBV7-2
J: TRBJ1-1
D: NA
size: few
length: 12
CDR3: CASSLLQALAFF
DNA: TGTGCCAGCAGCTTACTCCAGGCTTTAGCTTTCTTT

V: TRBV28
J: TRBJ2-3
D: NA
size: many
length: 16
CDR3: CASSLRPVSVADTQYF
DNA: TGTGCCAGCAGTTTACGGCCCGTATCCGTGGCAGATACACAGTATTTT

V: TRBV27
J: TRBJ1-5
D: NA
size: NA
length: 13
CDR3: CASSLFGNQPQHF
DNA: TGTGCCAGCAGTTTATTTGGCAATCAGCCCCAGCATTTT

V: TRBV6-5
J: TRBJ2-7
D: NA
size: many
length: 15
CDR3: CASSERGVRSYEQYF
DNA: TGTGCCAGCAGTGAGAGGGGGGTTAGGTCCTACGAGCAGTACTTC

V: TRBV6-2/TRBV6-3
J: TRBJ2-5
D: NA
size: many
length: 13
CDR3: CASSYGAGETQYF
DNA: TGTGCCAGCAGTTACGGGGCCGGGGAGACCCAGTACTTC

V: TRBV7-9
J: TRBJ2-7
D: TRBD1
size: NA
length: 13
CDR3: CASSRTGVYEQYF
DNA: TGTGCCAGCTCCAGGACAGGGGTCTACGAGCAGTACTTC

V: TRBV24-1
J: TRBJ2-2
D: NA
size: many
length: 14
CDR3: CATSAQASTGELFF
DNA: TGTGCCACCAGTGCCCAGGCGTCCACCGGGGAGCTGTTTTTT

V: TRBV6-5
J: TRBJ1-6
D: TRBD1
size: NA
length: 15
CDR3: CASSREDRIWAPLHF
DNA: TGTGCCAGCAGCCGAGAGGACAGGATTTGGGCACCCCTCCACTTT

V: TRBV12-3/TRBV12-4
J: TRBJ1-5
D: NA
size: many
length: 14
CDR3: CASSLGTAGQPQHF
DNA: TGTGCCAGCAGTTTAGGAACTGCTGGACAGCCCCAGCATTTT

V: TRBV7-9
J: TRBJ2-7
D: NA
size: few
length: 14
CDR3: CASSLWGRSYEQYF
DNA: TGTGCCAGCAGCTTATGGGGGCGCTCCTACGAGCAGTACTTC

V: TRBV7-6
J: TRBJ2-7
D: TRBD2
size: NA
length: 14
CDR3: CASSLGASGYEQYF
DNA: TGTGCCAGCAGCTTAGGGGCTAGCGGATACGAGCAGTACTTC

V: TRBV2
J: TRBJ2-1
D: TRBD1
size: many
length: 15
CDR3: CASSAGQGFYNEQFF
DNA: TGTGCCAGCAGTGCGGGACAGGGGTTCTACAATGAGCAGTTCTTC

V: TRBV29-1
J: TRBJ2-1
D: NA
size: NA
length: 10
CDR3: CSLADNEQFF
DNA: TGCAGCCTTGCGGACAATGAGCAGTTCTTC

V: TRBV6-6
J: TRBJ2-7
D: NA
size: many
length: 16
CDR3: CASSSPPPGHSYEQYF
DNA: TGTGCCAGCAGTTCTCCCCCTCCGGGACACTCCTACGAGCAGTACTTC

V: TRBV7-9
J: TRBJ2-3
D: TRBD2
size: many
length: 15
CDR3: CASSLGAGGADTQYF
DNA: TGTGCCAGCAGCTTAGGAGCGGGGGGCGCAGATACGCAGTATTTT